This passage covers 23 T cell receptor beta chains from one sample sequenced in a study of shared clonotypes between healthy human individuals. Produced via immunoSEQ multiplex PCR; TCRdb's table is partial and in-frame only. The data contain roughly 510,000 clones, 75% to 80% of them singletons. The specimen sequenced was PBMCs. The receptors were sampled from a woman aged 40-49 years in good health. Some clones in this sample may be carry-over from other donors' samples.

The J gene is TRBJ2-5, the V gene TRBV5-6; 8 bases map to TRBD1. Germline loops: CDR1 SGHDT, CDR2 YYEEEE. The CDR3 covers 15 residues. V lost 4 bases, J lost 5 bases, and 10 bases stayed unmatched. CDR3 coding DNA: TGTGCCAGCAGCGCTACGACAGGGGCAGGCGAGACCCAGTACTTC. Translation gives CASSATTGAGETQYF.

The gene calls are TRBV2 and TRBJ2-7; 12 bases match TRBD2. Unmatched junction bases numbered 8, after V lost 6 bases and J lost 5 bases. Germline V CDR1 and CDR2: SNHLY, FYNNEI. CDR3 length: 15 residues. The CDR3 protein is CASRNLAGGPDEQYF. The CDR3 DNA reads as TGTGCCAGCAGAAACCTAGCGGGAGGGCCTGACGAGCAGTACTTC.

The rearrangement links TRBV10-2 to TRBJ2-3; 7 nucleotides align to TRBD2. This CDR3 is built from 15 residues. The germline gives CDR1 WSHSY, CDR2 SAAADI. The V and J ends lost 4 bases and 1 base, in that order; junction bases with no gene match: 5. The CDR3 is CASSGGGGGTDTQYF. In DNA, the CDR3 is TGCGCCAGCAGTGGGGGCGGGGGAGGCACAGATACGCAGTATTTT.

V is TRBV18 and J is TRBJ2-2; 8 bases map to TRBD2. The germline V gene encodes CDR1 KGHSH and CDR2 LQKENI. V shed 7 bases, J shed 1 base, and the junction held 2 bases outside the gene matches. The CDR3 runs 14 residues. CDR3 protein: CASLAGRNTGELFF. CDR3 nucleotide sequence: TGTGCCAGCTTAGCGGGACGGAACACCGGGGAGCTGTTTTTT.

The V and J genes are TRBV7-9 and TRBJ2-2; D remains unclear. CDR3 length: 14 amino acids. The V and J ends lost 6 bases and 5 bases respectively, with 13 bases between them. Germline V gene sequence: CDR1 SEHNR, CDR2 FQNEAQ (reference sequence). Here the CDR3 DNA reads TGTGCCAGCAGTTGGCGTGGGTGGACCGGGGAGCTGTTTTTT. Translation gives CASSWRGWTGELFF.

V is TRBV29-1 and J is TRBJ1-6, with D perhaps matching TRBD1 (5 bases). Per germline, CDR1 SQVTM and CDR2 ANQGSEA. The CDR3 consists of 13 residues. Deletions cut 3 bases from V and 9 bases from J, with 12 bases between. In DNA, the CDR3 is TGCAGCGTTGAGGCGACAGCGGGTTCACCCCTCCACTTT. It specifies CSVEATAGSPLHF.

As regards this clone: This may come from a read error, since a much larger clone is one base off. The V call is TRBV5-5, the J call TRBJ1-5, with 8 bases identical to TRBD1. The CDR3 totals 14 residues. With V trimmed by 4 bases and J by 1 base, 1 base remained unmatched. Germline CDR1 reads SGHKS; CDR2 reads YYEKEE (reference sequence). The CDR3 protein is CASSRTGSNQPQHF. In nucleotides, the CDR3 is TGTGCCAGCAGCCGGACAGGGAGCAATCAGCCCCAGCATTTT.

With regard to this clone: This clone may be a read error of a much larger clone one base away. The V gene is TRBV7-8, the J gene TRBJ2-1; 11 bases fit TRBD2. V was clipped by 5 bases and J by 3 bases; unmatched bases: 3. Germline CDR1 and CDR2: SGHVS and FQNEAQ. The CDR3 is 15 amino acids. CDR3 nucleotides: TGTGCCAGCAGCCCCGGGACTAGCGGCTACAATGAGCAGTTCTTC. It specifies CASSPGTSGYNEQFF.

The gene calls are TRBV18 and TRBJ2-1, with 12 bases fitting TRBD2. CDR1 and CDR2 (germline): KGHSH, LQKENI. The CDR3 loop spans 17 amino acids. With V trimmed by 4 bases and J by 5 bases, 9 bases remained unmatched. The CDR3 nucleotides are TGTGCCAGCTCACAAGGACTAGCGGGATGGGGGGACAATGAGCAGTTCTTC. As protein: CASSQGLAGWGDNEQFF.

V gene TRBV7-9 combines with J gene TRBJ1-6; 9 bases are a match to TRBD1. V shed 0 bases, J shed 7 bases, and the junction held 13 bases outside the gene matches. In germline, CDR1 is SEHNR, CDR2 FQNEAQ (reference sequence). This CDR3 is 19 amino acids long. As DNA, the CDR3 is TGTGCCAGCAGCTTAGCGCTTGGGACAGGGAATAGTAAGAATTCACCCCTCCACTTT. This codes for CASSLALGTGNSKNSPLHF. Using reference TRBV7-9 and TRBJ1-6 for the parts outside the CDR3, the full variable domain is DTGVSQNPRHKITKRGQNVTFRCDPISEHNRLYWYRQTLGQGPEFLTYFQNEAQLEKSRLLSDRFSAERPKGSFSTLEIQRTEQGDSAMYLCASSLALGTGNSKNSPLHFGNGTRLTVT.

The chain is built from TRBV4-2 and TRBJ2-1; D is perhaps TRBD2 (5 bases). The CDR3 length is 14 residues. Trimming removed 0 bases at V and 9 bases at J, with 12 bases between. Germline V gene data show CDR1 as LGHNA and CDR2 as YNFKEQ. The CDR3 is CASSQDILAGEQFF. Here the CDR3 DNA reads TGTGCCAGCAGCCAAGATATCCTAGCTGGTGAGCAGTTCTTC.

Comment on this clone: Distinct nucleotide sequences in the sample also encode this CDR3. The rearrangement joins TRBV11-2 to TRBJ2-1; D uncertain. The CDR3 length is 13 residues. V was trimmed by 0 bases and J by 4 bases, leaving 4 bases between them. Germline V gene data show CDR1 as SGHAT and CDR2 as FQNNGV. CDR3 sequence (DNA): TGTGCCAGCAGCTTAGATCGATACAATGAGCAGTTCTTC. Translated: CASSLDRYNEQFF.

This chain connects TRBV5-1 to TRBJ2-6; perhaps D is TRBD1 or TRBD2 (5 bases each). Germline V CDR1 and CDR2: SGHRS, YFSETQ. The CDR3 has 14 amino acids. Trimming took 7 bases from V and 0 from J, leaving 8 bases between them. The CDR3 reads CASGDRSGANVLTF. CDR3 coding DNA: TGCGCCAGCGGGGACCGCTCTGGGGCCAACGTCCTGACTTTC.

The CDR3 region has the DNA TGTGCCAGCAGCGTAGACCATAGCGGGACAACTTCCCCGACCCAGTACTTC. As protein: CASSVDHSGTTSPTQYF. The chain combines TRBV9 with TRBJ2-5, with TRBD2 matching 8 bases. Trimming cost V 0 bases and J 7 bases; bases outside gene matches: 14. The germline CDR1 and CDR2 sequences are SGDLS and YYNGEE. CDR3 length: 17 residues.

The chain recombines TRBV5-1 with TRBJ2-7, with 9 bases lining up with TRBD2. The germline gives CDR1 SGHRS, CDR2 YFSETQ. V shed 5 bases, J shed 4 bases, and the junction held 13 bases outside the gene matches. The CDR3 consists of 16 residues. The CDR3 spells CASSPTTAGGAYEQYF. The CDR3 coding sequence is TGCGCCAGCAGTCCAACAACAGCGGGAGGAGCGTACGAGCAGTACTTC.

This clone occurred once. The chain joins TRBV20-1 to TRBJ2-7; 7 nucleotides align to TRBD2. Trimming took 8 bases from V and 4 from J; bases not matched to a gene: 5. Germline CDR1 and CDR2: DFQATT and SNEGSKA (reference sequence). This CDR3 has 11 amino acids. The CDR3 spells CSLLAAYEQYF. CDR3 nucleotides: TGCAGTCTTCTAGCGGCGTACGAGCAGTACTTC.

The CDR3 sequence is CASSLSGTETQYF. The CDR3 bases are TGTGCCAGCAGTCTTAGCGGGACGGAGACCCAGTACTTC. The rearrangement uses TRBV28 and TRBJ2-5; 8 positions match TRBD2. This CDR3 contains 13 residues. J was trimmed by 5 bases and V by 5 bases; bases with no gene match: 4. Germline V gene sequence: CDR1 MDHEN, CDR2 SYDVKM.

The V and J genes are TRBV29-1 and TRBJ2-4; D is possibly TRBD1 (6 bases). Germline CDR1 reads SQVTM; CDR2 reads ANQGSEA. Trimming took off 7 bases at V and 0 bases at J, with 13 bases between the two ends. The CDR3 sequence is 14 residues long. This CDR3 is CSAQTGTAKNIQYF. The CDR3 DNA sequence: TGCAGCGCTCAGACAGGCACAGCCAAAAACATTCAGTACTTC.

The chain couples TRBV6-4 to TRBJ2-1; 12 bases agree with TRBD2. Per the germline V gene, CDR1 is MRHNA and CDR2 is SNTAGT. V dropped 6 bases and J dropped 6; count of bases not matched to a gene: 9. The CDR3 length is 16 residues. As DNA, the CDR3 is TGTGCCAGCAGCGCCCTATTGACTAGCGGGGGCAATGAGCAGTTCTTC. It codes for CASSALLTSGGNEQFF.

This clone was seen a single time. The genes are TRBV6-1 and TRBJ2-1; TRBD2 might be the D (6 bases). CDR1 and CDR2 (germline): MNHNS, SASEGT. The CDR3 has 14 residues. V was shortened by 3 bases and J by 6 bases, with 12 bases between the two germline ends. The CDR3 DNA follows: TGTGCCAGCAGTGACCCGGGACTCACCAATGAGCAGTTCTTC. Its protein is CASSDPGLTNEQFF.

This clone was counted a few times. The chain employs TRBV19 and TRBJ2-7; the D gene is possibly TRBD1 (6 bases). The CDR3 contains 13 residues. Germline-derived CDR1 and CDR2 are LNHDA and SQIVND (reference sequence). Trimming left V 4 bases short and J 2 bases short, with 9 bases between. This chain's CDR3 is CASSRTAPYEQYF. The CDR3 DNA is TGTGCCAGTAGTAGGACAGCGCCCTACGAGCAGTACTTC.

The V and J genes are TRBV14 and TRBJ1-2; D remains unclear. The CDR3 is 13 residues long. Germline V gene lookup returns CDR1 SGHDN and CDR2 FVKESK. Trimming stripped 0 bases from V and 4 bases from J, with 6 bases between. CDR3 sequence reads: CASSQEWIYGYTF. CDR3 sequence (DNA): TGTGCCAGCAGCCAAGAATGGATCTATGGCTACACCTTC.

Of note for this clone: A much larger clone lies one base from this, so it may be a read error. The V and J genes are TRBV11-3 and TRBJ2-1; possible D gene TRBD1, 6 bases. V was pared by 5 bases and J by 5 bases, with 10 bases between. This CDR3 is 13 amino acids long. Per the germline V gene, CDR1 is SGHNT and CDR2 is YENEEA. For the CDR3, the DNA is TGTGCCAGCAGCCCGGACAGCAACAATGAGCAGTTCTTC. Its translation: CASSPDSNNEQFF. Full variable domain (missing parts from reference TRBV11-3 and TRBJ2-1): EAGVVQSPRYKIIEKKQPVAFWCNPISGHNTLYWYLQNLGQGPELLIRYENEEAVDDSQLPKDRFSAERLKGVDSTLKIQPAELGDSAVYLCASSPDSNNEQFFGPGTRLTVL.